Below are 20 T cell receptor beta chains sequenced from a single sample in a study of response to subunit inactivated influenza vaccine (dated by TCRdb to 2016 to 2019). Receptors were amplified or captured by RT-PCR. Sequencing instrument: Illumina HiSeq 2500. The raw public data were reprocessed by TCRdb itself: fastp quality trimming at Q25, MiXCR clonotype calling, in-frame beta chains only. Each record represents a unique CDR3 protein, reported with the most common genes and DNA among its rows. The table for this sample lists more than 500,000 distinct CDR3 sequences; 11% of them were counted only once. 9.5% to 12% of the sample belongs to the ten largest clones. This sample also belongs to another study, concerning T cells expressing NK-cell markers. The second study's paper adds: TCR beta cDNA libraries were prepared using 5'RACE template switching, which introduced a universal primer site and unique molecular identifiers.

Sequencing was performed on PBMCs from blood, taken on the day of vaccination. These receptors originate from a man in his forties or fifties who received an inactivated influenza vaccine. Donor details come from another sample of the same person, matched by shared clones.

There are a few counts of this clonotype. The chain combines TRBV5-1 with TRBJ1-3; D gene unclear. The ends were cut back, 0 bases at V and 0 bases at J, with 10 bases in the middle. This CDR3 is built from 16 residues. CDR1 and CDR2 from the germline V gene are SGHRS and YFSETQ. The CDR3 protein is CASSLAVGSSGNTIYF. Here the CDR3 DNA reads TGCGCCAGCAGCTTGGCCGTGGGTAGCTCTGGAAACACCATATATTTT.

The V and J genes are TRBV6-5 and TRBJ2-7; D gene ambiguous. The length of the CDR3 is 12 residues. Germline loops: CDR1 MNHEY, CDR2 SVGAGI. Trimming cost V 5 bases and J 6 bases, with 11 bases left between them. The CDR3 here is CASSRTRGEQYF. In nucleotides, the CDR3 is TGTGCCAGCAGTCGAACGCGTGGCGAGCAGTACTTC.

The rearrangement links TRBV10-3 to TRBJ2-1; a weak D match, TRBD1 (5 bases). Deletions cut 10 bases from V and 5 bases from J, with 15 bases between. The CDR3 has 13 residues. Germline V gene lookup returns CDR1 ENHRY and CDR2 SYGVKD. The CDR3 sequence: CATLTGPDNEQFF. The DNA of the CDR3 is TGTGCCACCCTTACAGGACCTGACAATGAGCAGTTCTTC.

The rearrangement joins TRBV7-9 to TRBJ1-6; 8 nucleotides align to TRBD1. CDR1 and CDR2 (germline): SEHNR, FQNEAQ (reference sequence). The CDR3 length is 13 residues. V lost 6 bases to trimming and J lost 8 bases; unmatched junction nucleotides: 3. DNA for the CDR3: TGTGCCAGCAGAAAGACAGGGGATTCACCCCTCCACTTT. Its translation: CASRKTGDSPLHF.

This clonotype was seen a few times. The chain recombines TRBV20-1 with TRBJ2-3; a possible D gene is TRBD2 (6 bases). The V end lost 7 bases, the J end lost 2 bases, and 16 bases lay between the germline ends. Germline CDR1 and CDR2: DFQATT and SNEGSKA (reference sequence). The CDR3 runs to 14 residues. In DNA, the CDR3 is TGCAGTGGGACTAAGGCCGGGACCACAGATACGCAGTATTTT. Protein sequence: CSGTKAGTTDTQYF.

This clonotype was seen only a few times. CDR3 bases: TGTGCCAGCAGCCAATCCAGCGGGAGTAGCCACGAGCAGTACTTC. Its translation is CASSQSSGSSHEQYF. This chain links TRBV4-2 with TRBJ2-7, with 8 nucleotides matching TRBD2. The CDR3 has 15 amino acids. V trimming: 2 bases; J trimming: 5 bases; junction bases outside the gene matches: 8. Germline V CDR1 and CDR2: LGHNA, YNFKEQ.

This clonotype was seen at least ten times. The chain recombines TRBV12-3 or TRBV12-4 with TRBJ2-1, with 8 nucleotides matching TRBD1. There are 13 residues in the CDR3. Germline trimming cut 6 bases from V and 6 bases from J; bases unmatched to any gene: 4. The CDR3 nucleotides read TGTGCCAGCAGCAAAACAGGGGGCAATGAGCAGTTCTTC. Protein product: CASSKTGGNEQFF.

The table lists this clonotype with many counts. The chain links TRBV20-1 to TRBJ2-1; TRBD1 might be the D (6 bases). Germline V gene sequence: CDR1 DFQATT, CDR2 SNEGSKA (reference sequence). The CDR3 covers 15 residues. Trimming pared 3 bases from V and 0 bases from J, leaving 12 bases between. This CDR3 is CSASEGTSSYNEQFF. Here the CDR3 DNA reads TGCAGTGCTAGTGAGGGGACAAGCTCCTACAATGAGCAGTTCTTC.

The chain recombines TRBV19 with TRBJ2-2; TRBD2 agrees at 10 bases. The V gene end was trimmed by 4 bases and the J gene end by 4 bases; junction bases not matched to a gene: 12. This CDR3 is built from 18 residues. Germline CDR1 is LNHDA and CDR2 is SQIVND (reference sequence). The CDR3 here is CASSRLVRSGRGTGELFF. Here the CDR3 DNA reads TGTGCCAGTAGTAGGCTCGTACGAAGCGGGAGGGGCACCGGGGAGCTGTTTTTT.

The J gene is TRBJ2-3, the V gene TRBV24-1; 8 nucleotides line up with TRBD2. Unmatched junction bases numbered 5, after V lost 7 bases and J lost 6 bases. Germline loops: CDR1 KGHDR, CDR2 SFDVKD. This CDR3 contains 13 residues. CDR3: CATSGGAPDTQYF. In nucleotides, the CDR3 is TGTGCCACCAGCGGGGGGGCTCCCGATACGCAGTATTTT.

The chain joins TRBV7-9 to TRBJ2-2; either TRBD1 or TRBD2 may supply D (6 bases each). The CDR3 sequence is 13 residues long. Trimming pared 0 bases from V and 12 bases from J, leaving 11 bases between. In germline, CDR1 is SEHNR, CDR2 FQNEAQ (reference sequence). The CDR3 coding sequence is TGTGCCAGCAGCTTAGCGGGCGGGGACAAGCTGTTTTTT. This sequence encodes CASSLAGGDKLFF.

The chain is built from TRBV20-1 and TRBJ2-6, with 13 nucleotides matching TRBD2. The CDR3 is made up of 18 amino acids. The V gene's germline CDR1 is DFQATT and CDR2 SNEGSKA (reference sequence). V was pared by 0 bases and J by 3 bases, with 5 bases of the junction left unmatched. As DNA, the CDR3 is TGCAGTGCTAGAGATACCGGGACTAGCGGGAATGGGGCCAACGTCCTGACTTTC. As protein: CSARDTGTSGNGANVLTF.

The rearrangement links TRBV6-2 or TRBV6-3 to TRBJ2-7; the D gene is possibly TRBD2 (5 bases). CDR3 length: 12 amino acids. V lost 6 bases and J 10 bases, leaving 16 bases between the germline ends. CDR1 is MNHEY, CDR2 SVGEGT, per germline. The CDR3 DNA reads TGTGCCAGCAGCGACCTAGCTGTTACACAGTACTTC. Translated, it gives CASSDLAVTQYF.

The chain is built from TRBV6-2 or TRBV6-3 and TRBJ2-6, with D uncertain. The germline CDR1 and CDR2 sequences are MNHEY and SVGEGT. This CDR3 is 16 amino acids long. The V and J ends lost 0 bases and 5 bases respectively, with 11 bases between them. Here the CDR3 DNA reads TGTGCCAGCAGTTACTCGACTCCTCAGAGGGCCAACGTCCTGACTTTC. Amino acids: CASSYSTPQRANVLTF.

This clonotype was counted between two and nine times. The V and J genes are TRBV7-2 and TRBJ2-5, with TRBD2 matching over 10 bases. Per germline, CDR1 SGHTA and CDR2 FQGNSA. After removal of 4 bases from V and 2 bases from J, the junction contained 10 bases not matched to a gene. The CDR3 sequence is 17 residues long. CDR3 residues: CASSSPETSGYQETQYF. The CDR3 DNA is TGTGCCAGCAGCTCTCCAGAGACTAGCGGGTATCAAGAGACCCAGTACTTC.

This clonotype has a count of ten or more. V usage is TRBV5-5 and J usage is TRBJ2-4; D gene uncertain. The germline V gene has CDR1 SGHKS and CDR2 YYEKEE (reference sequence). This CDR3 has 14 residues. V was cut by 2 bases and J by 0 bases, with 6 bases left in between. This CDR3 is CASSFYSAKNIQYF. CDR3 coding DNA: TGTGCCAGCAGCTTTTATTCAGCCAAAAACATTCAGTACTTC.

This clonotype occurred a few times. The gene calls are TRBV12-3 or TRBV12-4 and TRBJ2-7; a possible D gene is TRBD2 (6 bases). V shed 7 bases and J shed 2 bases, with 12 bases lying between them. The CDR3 is made up of 13 amino acids. The CDR3 loop reads CASMGGNTYEQYF. The DNA for the CDR3 is TGTGCCAGCATGGGCGGGAACACCTACGAGCAGTACTTC.

This clonotype has a handful of counts. This chain uses TRBV3-1 with TRBJ2-5, with D tentatively TRBD1 (6 bases). There are 16 residues in the CDR3. Germline V gives CDR1 LGHDT, CDR2 YNNKEL (reference sequence). V lost 0 bases, J lost 4 bases, and 15 bases lay in between. The DNA for the CDR3 is TGTGCCAGCAGCCAAGACGGCAGGGGAGTCTCAGAGACCCAGTACTTC. Its protein product is CASSQDGRGVSETQYF.

This chain uses TRBV20-1 with TRBJ2-3, with TRBD2 matching over 12 bases. From germline, CDR1 is DFQATT and CDR2 SNEGSKA (reference sequence). V shed 4 bases and J 0 bases; nucleotides not matched to a gene: 5. This CDR3 spans 16 amino acids. The DNA of the CDR3 is TGCAGTGCTACCCGGACTAGCGGGGCCAGCACAGATACGCAGTATTTT. Its protein product is CSATRTSGASTDTQYF.

This clonotype was seen more than once but under ten times. V and J are TRBV11-2 and TRBJ1-2, with TRBD1 matching 10 bases. The junction had 5 bases not matched to a gene; V was cut back by 3 bases and J by 4 bases. CDR1 and CDR2 from the germline V gene are SGHAT and FQNNGV. The CDR3 covers 15 residues. Here the CDR3 DNA reads TGTGCCAGCAGCTTGGGACAGGGGAGGGGCTATGGCTACACCTTC. Protein product: CASSLGQGRGYGYTF. Drawing the rest from reference TRBV11-2 and TRBJ1-2, the complete variable domain is EAGVAQSPRYKIIEKRQSVAFWCNPISGHATLYWYQQILGQGPKLLIQFQNNGVVDDSQLPKDRFSAERLKGVDSTLKIQPAKLEDSAVYLCASSLGQGRGYGYTFGSGTRLTVV.